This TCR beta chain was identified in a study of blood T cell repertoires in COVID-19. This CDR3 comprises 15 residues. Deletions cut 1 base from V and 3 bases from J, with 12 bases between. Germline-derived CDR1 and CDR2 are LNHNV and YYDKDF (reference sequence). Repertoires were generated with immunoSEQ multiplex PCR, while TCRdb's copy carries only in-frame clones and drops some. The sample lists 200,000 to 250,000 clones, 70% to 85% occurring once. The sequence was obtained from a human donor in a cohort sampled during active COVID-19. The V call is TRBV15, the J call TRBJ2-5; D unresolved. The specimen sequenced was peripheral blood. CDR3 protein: CATSRGSAAKETQYF. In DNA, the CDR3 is TGTGCCACCAGCAGAGGTTCGGCAGCGAAAGAGACCCAGTACTTC.